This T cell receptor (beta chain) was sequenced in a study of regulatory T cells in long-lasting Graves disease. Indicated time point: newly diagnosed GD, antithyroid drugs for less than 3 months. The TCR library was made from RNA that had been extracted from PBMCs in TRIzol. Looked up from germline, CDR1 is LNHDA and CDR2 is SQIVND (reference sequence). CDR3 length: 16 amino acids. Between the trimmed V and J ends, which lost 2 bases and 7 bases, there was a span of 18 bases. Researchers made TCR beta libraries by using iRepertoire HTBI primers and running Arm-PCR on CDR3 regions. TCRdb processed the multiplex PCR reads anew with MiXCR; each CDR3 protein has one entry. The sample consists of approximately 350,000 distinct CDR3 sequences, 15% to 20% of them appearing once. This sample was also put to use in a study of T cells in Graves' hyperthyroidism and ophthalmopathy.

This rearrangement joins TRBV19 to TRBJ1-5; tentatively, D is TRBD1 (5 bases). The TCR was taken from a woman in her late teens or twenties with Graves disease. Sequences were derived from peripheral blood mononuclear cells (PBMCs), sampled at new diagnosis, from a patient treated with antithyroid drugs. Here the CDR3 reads CASSIPGEQYTQPQHF. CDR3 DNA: TGTGCCAGTAGTATACCGGGGGAACAGTACACCCAGCCCCAGCATTTT. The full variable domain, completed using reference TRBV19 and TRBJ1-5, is DGGITQSPKYLFRKEGQNVTLSCEQNLNHDAMYWYRQDPGQGLRLIYYSQIVNDFQKGDIAEGYSVSREKKESFPLTVTSAQKNPTAFYLCASSIPGEQYTQPQHFGDGTRLSIL.